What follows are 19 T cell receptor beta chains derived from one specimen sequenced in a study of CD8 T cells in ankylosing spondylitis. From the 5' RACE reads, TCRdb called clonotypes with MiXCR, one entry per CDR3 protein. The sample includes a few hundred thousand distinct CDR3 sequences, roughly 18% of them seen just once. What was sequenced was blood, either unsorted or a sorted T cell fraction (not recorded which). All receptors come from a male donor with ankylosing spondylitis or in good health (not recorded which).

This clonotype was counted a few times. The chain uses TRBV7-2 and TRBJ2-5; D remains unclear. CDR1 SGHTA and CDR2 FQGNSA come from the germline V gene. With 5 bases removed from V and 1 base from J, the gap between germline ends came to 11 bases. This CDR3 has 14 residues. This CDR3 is CASSLLLAQETQYF. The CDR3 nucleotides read TGTGCCAGCAGCCTACTACTCGCCCAAGAGACCCAGTACTTC.

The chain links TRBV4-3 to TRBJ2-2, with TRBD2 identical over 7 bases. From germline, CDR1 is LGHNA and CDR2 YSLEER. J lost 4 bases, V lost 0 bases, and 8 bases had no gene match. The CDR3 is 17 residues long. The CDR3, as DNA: TGCGCCAGCAGCCAAGATACGGCTAGCGGAGTCACCGGGGAGCTGTTTTTT. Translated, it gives CASSQDTASGVTGELFF.

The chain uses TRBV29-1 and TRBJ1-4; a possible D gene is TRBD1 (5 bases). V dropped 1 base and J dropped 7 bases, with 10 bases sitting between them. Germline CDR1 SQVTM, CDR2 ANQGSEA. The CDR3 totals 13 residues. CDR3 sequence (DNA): TGCAGCGTTGAAGGGGGCGCGTCTGAAAAACTGTTTTTT. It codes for CSVEGGASEKLFF.

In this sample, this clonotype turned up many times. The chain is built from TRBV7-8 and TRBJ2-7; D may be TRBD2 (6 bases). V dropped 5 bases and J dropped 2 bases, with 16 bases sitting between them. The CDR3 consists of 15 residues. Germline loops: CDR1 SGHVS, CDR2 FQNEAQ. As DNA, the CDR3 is TGTGCCAGCAGCACGGACGGGAGCGACACCTACGAGCAGTACTTC. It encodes CASSTDGSDTYEQYF.

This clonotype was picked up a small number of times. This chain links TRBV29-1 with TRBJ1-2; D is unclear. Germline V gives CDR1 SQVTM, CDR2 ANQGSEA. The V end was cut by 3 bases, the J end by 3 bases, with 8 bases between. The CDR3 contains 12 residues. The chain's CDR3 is CSVDRSYYGYTF. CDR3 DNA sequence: TGCAGCGTTGATCGCAGCTACTATGGCTACACCTTC.

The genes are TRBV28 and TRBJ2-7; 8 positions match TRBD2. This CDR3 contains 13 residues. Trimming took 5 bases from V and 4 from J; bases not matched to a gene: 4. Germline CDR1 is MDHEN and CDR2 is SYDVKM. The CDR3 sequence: CASSKRELYEQYF. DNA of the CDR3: TGTGCCAGCAGTAAGCGGGAGCTGTACGAGCAGTACTTC.

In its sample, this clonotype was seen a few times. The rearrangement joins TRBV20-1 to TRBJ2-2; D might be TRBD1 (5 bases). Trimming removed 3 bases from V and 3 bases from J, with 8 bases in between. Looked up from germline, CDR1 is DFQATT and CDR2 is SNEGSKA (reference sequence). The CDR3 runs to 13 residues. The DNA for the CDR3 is TGCAGTGCTAGGGCAGGGTACACCGGGGAGCTGTTTTTT. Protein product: CSARAGYTGELFF.

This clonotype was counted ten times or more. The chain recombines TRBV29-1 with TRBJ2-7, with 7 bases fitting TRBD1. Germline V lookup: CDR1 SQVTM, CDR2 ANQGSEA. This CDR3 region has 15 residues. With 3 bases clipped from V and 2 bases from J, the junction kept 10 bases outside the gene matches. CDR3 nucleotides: TGCAGCGTTGAGGTGTTTGGGGACAGTACCTACGAGCAGTACTTC. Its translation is CSVEVFGDSTYEQYF.

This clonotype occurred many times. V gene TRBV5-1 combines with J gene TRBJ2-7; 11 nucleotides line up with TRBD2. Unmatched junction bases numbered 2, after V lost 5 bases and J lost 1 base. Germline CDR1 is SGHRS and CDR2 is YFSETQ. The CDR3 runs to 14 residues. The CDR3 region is CASSSGRGSYEQYF. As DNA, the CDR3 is TGCGCCAGCAGTAGCGGGAGGGGATCCTACGAGCAGTACTTC.

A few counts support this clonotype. CDR3 protein: CASSQEASGTEKETQYF. CDR3 in DNA: TGCGCCAGCAGCCAAGAGGCTAGCGGGACGGAAAAAGAGACCCAGTACTTC. This chain uses TRBV4-3 with TRBJ2-5, with 9 bases fitting TRBD2. CDR3 length: 17 amino acids. Germline assignment: CDR1 LGHNA and CDR2 YSLEER. J was trimmed by 3 bases and V by 0 bases; bases with no gene match: 8.

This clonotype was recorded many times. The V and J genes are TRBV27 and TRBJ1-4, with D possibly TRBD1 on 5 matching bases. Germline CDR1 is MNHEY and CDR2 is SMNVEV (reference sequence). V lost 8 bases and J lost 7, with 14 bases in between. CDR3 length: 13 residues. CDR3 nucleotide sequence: TGTGCCAGCGGGGACCCTTGGGGTGAAAAACTGTTTTTT. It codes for CASGDPWGEKLFF. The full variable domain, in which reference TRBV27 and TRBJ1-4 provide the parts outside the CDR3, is EAQVTQNPRYLITVTGKKLTVTCSQNMNHEYMSWYRQDPGLGLRQIYYSMNVEVTDKGDVPEGYKVSRKEKRNFPLILESPSPNQTSLYFCASGDPWGEKLFFGSGTQLSVL.

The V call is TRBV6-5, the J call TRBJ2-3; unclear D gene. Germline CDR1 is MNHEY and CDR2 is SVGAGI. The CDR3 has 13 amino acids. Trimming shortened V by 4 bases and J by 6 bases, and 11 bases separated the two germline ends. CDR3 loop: CASSSSRLDTQYF. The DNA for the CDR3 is TGTGCCAGCAGTTCGAGCCGCCTGGATACGCAGTATTTT.

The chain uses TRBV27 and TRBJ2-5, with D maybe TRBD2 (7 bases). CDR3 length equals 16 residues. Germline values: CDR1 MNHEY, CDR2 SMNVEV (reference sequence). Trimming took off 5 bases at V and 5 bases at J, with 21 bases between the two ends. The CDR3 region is CASSLLVGGAWETQYF. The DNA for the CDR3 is TGTGCCAGCAGTCTCCTCGTGGGGGGGGCTTGGGAGACCCAGTACTTC.

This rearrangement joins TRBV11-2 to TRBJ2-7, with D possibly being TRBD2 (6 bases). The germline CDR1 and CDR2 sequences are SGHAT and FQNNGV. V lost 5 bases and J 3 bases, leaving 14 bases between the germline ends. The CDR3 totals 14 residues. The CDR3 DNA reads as TGTGCCAGCAGCGAGGGACTGGCGATCTACGAGCAGTACTTC. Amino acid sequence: CASSEGLAIYEQYF.

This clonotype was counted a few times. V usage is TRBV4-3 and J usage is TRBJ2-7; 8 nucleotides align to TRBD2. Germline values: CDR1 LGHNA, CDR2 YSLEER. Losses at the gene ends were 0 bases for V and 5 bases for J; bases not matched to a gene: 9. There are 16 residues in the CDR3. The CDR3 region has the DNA TGCGCCAGCAGCCAAGATGCAGCGGGAGAGGGCAACGAGCAGTACTTC. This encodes CASSQDAAGEGNEQYF.

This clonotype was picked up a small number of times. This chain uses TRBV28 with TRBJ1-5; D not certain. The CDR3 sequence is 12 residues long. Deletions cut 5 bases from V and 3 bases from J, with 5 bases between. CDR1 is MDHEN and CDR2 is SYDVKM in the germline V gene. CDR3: CASSIDNQPQHF. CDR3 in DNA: TGTGCCAGCAGTATCGACAATCAGCCCCAGCATTTT.

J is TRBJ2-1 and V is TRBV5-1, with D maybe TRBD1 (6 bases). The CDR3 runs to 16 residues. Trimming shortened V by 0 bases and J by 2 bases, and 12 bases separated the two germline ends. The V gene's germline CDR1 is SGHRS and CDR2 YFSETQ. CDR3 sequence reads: CASSLDGQFPYNEQFF. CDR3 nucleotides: TGCGCCAGCAGCTTGGATGGACAGTTTCCCTACAATGAGCAGTTCTTC.

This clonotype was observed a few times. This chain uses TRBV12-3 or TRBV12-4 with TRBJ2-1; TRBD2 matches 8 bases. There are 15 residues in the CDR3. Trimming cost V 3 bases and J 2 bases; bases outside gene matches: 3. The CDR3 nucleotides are TGTGCCAGCAGTTTCGTAGCGGGACCCTACAATGAGCAGTTCTTC. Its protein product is CASSFVAGPYNEQFF.

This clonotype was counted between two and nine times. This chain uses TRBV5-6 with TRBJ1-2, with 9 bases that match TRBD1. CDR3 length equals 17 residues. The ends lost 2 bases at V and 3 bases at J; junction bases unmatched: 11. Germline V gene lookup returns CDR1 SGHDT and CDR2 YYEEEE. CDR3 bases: TGTGCCAGCAGCTTCAGTTTTGGGACAGGGTTTGACTATGGCTACACCTTC. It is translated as CASSFSFGTGFDYGYTF.